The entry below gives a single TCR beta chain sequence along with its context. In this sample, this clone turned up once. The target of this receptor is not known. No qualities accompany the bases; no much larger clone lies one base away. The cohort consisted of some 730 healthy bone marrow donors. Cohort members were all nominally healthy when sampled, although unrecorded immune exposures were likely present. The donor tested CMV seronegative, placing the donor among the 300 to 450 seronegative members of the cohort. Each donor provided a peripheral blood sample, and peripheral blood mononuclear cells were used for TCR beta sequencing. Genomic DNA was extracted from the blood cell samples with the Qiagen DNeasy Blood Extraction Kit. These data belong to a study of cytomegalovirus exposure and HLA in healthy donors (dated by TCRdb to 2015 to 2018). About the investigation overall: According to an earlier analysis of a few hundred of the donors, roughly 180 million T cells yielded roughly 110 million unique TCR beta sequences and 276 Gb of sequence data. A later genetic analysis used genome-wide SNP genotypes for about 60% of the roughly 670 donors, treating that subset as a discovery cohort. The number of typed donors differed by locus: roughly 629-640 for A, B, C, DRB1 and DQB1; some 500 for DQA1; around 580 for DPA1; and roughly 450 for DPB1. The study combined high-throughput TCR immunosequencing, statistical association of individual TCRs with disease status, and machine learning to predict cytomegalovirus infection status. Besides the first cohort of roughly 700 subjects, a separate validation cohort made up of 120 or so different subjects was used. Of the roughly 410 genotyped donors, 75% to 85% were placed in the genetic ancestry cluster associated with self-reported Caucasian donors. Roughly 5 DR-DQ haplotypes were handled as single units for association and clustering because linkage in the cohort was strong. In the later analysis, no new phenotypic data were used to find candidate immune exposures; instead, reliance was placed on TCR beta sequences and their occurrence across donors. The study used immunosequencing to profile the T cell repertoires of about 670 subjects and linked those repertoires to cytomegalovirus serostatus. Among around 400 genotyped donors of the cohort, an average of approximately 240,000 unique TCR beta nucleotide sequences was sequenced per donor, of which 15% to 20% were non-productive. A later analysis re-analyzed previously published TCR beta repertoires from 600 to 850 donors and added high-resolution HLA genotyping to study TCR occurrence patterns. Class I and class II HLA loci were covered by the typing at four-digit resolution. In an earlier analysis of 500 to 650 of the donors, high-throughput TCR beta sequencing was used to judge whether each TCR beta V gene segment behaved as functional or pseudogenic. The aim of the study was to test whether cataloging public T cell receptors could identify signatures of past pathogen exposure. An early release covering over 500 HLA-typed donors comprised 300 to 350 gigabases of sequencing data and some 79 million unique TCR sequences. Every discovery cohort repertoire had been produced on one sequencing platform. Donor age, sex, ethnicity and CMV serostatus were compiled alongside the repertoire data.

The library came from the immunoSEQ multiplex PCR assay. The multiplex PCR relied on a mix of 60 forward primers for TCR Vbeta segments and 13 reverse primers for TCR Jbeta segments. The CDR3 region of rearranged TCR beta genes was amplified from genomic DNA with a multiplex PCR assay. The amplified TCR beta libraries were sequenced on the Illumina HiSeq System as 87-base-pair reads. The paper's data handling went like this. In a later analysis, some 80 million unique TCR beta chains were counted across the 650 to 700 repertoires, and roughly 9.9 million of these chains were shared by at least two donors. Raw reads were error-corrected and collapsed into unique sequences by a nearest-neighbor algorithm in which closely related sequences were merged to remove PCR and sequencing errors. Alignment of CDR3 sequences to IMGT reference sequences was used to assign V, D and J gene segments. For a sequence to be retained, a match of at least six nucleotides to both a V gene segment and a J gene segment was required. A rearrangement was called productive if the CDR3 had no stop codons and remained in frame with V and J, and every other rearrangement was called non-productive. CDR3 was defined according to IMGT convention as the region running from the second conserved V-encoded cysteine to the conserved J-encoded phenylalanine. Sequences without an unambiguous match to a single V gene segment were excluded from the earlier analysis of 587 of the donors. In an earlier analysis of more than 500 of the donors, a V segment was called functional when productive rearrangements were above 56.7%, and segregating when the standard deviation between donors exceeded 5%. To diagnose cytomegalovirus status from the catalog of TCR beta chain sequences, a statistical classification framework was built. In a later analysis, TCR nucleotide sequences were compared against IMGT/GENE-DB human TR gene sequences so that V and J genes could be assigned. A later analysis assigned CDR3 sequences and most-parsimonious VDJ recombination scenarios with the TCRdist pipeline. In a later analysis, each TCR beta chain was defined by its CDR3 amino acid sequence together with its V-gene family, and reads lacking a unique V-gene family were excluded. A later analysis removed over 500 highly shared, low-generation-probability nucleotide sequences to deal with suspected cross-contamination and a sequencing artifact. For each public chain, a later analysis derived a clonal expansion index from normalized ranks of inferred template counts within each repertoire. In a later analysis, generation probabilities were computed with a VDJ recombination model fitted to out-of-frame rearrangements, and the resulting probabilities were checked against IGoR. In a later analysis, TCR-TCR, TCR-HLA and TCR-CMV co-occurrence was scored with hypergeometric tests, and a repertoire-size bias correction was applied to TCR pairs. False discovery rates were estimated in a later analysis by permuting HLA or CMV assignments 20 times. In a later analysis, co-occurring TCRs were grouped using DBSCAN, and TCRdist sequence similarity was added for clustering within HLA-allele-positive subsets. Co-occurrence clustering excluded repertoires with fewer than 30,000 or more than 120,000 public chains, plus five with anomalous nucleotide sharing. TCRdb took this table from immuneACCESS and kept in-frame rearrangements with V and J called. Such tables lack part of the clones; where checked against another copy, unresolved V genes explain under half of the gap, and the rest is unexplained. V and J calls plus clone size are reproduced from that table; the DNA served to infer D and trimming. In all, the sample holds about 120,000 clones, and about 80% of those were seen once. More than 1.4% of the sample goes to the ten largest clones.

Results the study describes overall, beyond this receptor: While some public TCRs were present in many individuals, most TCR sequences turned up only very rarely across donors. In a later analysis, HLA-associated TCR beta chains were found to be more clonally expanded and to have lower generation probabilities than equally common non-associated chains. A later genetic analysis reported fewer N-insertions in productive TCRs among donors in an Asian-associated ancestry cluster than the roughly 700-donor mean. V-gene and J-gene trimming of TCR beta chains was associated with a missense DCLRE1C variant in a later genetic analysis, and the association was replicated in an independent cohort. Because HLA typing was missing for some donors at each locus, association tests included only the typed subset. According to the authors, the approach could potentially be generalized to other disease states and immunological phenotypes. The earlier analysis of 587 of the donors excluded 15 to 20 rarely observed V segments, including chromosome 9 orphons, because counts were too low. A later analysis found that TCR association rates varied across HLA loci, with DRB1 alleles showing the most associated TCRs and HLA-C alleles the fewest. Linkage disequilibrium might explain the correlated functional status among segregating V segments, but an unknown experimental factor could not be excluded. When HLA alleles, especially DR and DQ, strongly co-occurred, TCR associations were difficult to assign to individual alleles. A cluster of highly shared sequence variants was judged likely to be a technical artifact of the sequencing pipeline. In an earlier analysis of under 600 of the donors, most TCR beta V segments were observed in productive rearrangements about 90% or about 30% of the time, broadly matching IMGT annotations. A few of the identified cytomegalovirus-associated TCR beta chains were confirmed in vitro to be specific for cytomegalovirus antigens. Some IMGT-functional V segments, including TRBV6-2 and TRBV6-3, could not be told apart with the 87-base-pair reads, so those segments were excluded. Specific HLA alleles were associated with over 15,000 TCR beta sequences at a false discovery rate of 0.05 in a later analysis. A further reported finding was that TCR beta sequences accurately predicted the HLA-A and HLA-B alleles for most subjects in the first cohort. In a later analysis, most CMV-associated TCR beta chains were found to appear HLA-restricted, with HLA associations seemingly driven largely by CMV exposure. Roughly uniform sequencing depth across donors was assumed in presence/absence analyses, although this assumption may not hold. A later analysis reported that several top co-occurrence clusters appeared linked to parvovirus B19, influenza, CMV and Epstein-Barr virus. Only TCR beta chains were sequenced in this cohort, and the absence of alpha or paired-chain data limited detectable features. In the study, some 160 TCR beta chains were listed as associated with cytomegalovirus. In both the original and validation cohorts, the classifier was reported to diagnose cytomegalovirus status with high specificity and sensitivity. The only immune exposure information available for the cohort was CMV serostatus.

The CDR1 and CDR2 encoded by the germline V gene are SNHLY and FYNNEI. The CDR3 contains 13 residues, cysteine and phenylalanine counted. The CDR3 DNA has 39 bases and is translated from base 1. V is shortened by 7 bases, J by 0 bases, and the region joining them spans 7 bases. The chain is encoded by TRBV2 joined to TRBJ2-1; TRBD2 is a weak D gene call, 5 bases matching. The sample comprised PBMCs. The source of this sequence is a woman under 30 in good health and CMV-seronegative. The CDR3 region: CASTGSSYNEQFF. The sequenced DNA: TGTGCCAGCACGGGGAGCTCCTACAATGAGCAGTTCTTC.